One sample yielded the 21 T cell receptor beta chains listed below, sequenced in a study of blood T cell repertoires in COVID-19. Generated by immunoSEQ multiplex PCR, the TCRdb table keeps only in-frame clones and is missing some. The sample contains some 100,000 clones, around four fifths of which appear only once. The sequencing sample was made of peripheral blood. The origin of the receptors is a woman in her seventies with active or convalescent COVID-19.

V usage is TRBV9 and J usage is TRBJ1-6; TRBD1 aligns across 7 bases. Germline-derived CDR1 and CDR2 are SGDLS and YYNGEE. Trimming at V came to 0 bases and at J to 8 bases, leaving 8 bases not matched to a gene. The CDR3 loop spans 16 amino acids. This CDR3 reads CASSVGGGYRDSPLHF. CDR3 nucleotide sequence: TGTGCCAGCAGCGTAGGAGGGGGCTATCGAGATTCACCCCTCCACTTT.

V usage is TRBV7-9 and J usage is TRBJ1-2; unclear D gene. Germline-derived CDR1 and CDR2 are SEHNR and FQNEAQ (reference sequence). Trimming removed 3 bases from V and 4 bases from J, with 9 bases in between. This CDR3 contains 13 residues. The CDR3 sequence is CASSFGNPYGYTF. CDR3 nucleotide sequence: TGTGCCAGCAGCTTCGGGAACCCCTATGGCTACACCTTC.

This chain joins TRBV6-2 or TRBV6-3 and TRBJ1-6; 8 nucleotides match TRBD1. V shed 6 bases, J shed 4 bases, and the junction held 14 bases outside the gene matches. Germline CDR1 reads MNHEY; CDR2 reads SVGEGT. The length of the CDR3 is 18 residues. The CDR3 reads CASSRPGQEDFYNSPLHF. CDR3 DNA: TGTGCCAGCAGCCGTCCGGGACAGGAGGATTTTTATAATTCACCCCTCCACTTT.

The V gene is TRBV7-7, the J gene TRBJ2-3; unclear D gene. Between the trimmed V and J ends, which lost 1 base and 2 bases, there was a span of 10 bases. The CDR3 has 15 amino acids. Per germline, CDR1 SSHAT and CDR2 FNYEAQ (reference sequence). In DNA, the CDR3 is TGTGCCAGCAGCTTAGTATCGGGTCCCACAGATACGCAGTATTTT. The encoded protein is CASSLVSGPTDTQYF.

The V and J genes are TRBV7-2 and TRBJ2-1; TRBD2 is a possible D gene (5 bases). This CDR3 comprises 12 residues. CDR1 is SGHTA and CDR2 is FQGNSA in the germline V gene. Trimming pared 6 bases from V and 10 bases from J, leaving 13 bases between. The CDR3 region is CASRPDGEEQFF. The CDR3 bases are TGTGCCAGCAGGCCGGACGGGGAGGAGCAGTTCTTC.

In nucleotides, the CDR3 is TGCGCCAGCAGCTTGGAGCGGGGCGGCACAGATACGCAGTATTTT. Translating gives CASSLERGGTDTQYF. The genes are TRBV5-1 and TRBJ2-3; 7 bases map to TRBD2. The trim removed 0 bases at V and 1 base at J, leaving 2 bases unmatched. The CDR3 covers 15 residues. Germline values: CDR1 SGHRS, CDR2 YFSETQ.

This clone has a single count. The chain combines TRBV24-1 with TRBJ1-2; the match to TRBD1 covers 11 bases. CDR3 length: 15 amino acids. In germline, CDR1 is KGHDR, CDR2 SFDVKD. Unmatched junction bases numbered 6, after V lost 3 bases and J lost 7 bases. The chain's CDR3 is CATSDPGQGATGYTF. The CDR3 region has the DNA TGTGCCACCAGTGATCCCGGACAGGGGGCGACTGGCTACACCTTC.

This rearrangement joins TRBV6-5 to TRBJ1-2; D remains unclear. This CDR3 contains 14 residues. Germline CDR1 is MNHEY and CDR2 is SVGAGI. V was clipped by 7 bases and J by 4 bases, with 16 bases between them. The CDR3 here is CASTQAGVGYGYTF. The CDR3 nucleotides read TGTGCCAGCACCCAGGCGGGCGTGGGCTATGGCTACACCTTC.

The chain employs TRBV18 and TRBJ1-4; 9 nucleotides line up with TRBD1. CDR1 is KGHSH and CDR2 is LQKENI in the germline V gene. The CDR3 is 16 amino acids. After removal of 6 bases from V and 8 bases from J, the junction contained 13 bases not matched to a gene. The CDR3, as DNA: TGTGCCAGCTCCGAATATTTACAGGGGGCGCAGGAAAAACTGTTTTTT. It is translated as CASSEYLQGAQEKLFF.

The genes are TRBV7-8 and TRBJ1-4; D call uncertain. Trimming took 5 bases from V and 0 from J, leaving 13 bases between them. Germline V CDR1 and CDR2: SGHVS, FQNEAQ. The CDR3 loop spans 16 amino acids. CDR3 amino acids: CASSVREFATNEKLFF. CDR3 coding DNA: TGTGCCAGCAGCGTGCGAGAGTTTGCAACTAATGAAAAACTGTTTTTT.

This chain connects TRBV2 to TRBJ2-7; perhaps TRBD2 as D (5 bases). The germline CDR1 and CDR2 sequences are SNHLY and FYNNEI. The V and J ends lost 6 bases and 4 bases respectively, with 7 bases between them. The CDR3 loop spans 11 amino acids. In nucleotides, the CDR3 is TGTGCCAGCAGGGAGGCGTACGAGCAGTACTTC. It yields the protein CASREAYEQYF.

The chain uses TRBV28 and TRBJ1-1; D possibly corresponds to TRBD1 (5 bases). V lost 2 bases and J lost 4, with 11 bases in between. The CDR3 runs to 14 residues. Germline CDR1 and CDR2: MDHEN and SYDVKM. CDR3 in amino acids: CASSLNQGGTEAFF. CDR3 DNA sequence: TGTGCCAGCAGTTTAAATCAGGGAGGCACTGAAGCTTTCTTT.

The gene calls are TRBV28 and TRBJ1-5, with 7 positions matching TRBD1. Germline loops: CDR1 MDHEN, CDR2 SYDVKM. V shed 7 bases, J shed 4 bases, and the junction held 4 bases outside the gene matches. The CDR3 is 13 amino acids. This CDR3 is CASTDRANQPQHF. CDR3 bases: TGTGCCAGCACTGACAGGGCGAATCAGCCCCAGCATTTT. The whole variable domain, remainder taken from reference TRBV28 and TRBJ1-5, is DVKVTQSSRYLVKRTGEKVFLECVQDMDHENMFWYRQDPGLGLRLIYFSYDVKMKEKGDIPEGYSVSREKKERFSLILESASTNQTSMYLCASTDRANQPQHFGDGTRLSIL.

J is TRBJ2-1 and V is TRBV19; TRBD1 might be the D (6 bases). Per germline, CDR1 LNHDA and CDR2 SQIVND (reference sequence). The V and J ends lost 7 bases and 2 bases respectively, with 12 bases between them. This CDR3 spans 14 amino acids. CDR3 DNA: TGTGCCAGTAAGCGCAGGGGAACCTACAATGAGCAGTTCTTC. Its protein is CASKRRGTYNEQFF.

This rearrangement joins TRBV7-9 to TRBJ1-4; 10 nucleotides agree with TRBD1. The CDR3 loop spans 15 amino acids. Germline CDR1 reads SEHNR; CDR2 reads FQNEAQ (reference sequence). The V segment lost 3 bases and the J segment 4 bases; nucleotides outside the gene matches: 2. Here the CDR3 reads CASSFGDRGNEKLFF. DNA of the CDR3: TGTGCCAGCAGCTTTGGGGACAGGGGTAATGAAAAACTGTTTTTT. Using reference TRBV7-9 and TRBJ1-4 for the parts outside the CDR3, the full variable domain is DTGVSQNPRHKITKRGQNVTFRCDPISEHNRLYWYRQTLGQGPEFLTYFQNEAQLEKSRLLSDRFSAERPKGSFSTLEIQRTEQGDSAMYLCASSFGDRGNEKLFFGSGTQLSVL.

CDR3 region: CASSPRTSGGETQYF. The CDR3 DNA reads TGTGCCAGCTCACCAAGGACTAGCGGGGGAGAGACCCAGTACTTC. V and J are TRBV18 and TRBJ2-5; TRBD2 agrees at 13 bases. The CDR3 consists of 15 residues. V was clipped by 2 bases and J by 4 bases; unmatched bases: 1. Germline V gene lookup returns CDR1 KGHSH and CDR2 LQKENI.

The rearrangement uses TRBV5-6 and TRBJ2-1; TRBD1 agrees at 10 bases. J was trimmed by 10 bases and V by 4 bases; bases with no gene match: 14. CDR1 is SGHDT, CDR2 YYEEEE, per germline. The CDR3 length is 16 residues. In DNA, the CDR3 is TGTGCCAGCAGCCCCGTGACAGGGGGCGGTTCTGGGGAGCAGTTCTTC. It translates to CASSPVTGGGSGEQFF.

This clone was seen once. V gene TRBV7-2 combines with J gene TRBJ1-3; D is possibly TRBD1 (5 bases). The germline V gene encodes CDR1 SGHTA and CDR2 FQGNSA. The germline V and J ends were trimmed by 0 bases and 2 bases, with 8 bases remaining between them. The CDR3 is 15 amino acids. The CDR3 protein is CASSLAPGPGNTIYF. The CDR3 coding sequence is TGTGCCAGCAGCTTAGCCCCAGGGCCTGGAAACACCATATATTTT.

The CDR3 loop reads CASSPLAGGYEQYF. The CDR3 coding sequence is TGCGCCAGCAGCCCTCTGGCGGGGGGCTACGAGCAGTACTTC. V usage is TRBV4-1 and J usage is TRBJ2-7; 8 bases are a match to TRBD2. Trimming at V came to 4 bases and at J to 3 bases, leaving 5 bases not matched to a gene. Germline V CDR1 and CDR2: MGHRA, YSYEKL. This CDR3 comprises 14 residues.

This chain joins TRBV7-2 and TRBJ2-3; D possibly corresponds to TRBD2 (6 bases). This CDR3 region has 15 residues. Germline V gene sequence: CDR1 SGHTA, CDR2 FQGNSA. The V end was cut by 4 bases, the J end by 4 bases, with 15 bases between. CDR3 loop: CASSWAAGRPDTQYF. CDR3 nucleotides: TGTGCCAGCAGCTGGGCCGCGGGGCGACCAGATACGCAGTATTTT.

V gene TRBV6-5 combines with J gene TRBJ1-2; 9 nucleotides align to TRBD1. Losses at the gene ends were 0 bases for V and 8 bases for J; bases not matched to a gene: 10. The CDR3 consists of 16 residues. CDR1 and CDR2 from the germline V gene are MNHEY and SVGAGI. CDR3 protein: CASSYSMGQGPRGYTF. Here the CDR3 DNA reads TGTGCCAGCAGTTACTCCATGGGACAGGGACCGAGAGGCTACACCTTC.